A selection of T cell receptor beta chains follows, all from one sample in a study of cytomegalovirus exposure and HLA in healthy donors. Sequenced by immunoSEQ multiplex PCR; TCRdb stores in-frame clones only, minus some. The repertoire holds more than 200,000 clones, with roughly 87% as singletons. Sequencing used PBMCs. The receptor set was obtained from a man younger than 35 in good health and CMV-seropositive. Each CDR3 is given with its conserved first and last residue. D genes are given only for firm matches. The size entry is marked missing in some rows and otherwise reads once, few, many or a size class.

d_call,v_call,clone_size,j_call,cdr3_length,cdr3_nt,cdr3_aa
TRBD1,TRBV19,once,TRBJ1-2,15,TGTGCCAGTAAACCGACAGGGACTCTTCACTATGGCTACACCTTC,CASKPTGTLHYGYTF
-,TRBV5-6,-,TRBJ2-7,14,TGTGCCAGCAGCTTTGGTCAGAGAGACTACGAGCAGTACTTC,CASSFGQRDYEQYF
TRBD1,TRBV9,-,TRBJ1-2,14,TGTGCCAGCAGCGCGGGACAGGCCAACTATGGCTACACCTTC,CASSAGQANYGYTF
TRBD1,TRBV28,-,TRBJ1-5,16,TGTGCCAGCAGTTTATGGGGACAGGGGGCCAATCAGCCCCAGCATTTT,CASSLWGQGANQPQHF
-,TRBV27,-,TRBJ1-2,12,TGTGCCAGCAGTTCGCAGGGTACTGGCTACACCTTC,CASSSQGTGYTF
-,TRBV12-5,-,TRBJ2-4,13,TGTGCTAGTGGTTTGTCGGGGGAAAACATTCAGTACTTC,CASGLSGENIQYF
TRBD1,TRBV11-3,-,TRBJ2-7,15,TGTGCCAGCAGCTTAGGTGGGACAGGGAATTACGAGCAGTACTTC,CASSLGGTGNYEQYF
-,TRBV7-6,-,TRBJ1-5,14,TGTGCCAGCAGTTTGGGTTCTCCCGATCAGCCCCAGCATTTT,CASSLGSPDQPQHF
-,TRBV5-4,-,TRBJ2-5,13,TGTGCCAGCAGCTTGTACGGGACAGAGACCCAGTACTTC,CASSLYGTETQYF
-,TRBV7-2,once,TRBJ1-2,13,TGTGCCAGCAGCTTAGTCGGGGCAGTTGGCTACACCTTC,CASSLVGAVGYTF
-,TRBV27,-,TRBJ2-3,14,TGTGCCAGCAGTTTATCACAGATCACAGATACGCAGTATTTT,CASSLSQITDTQYF